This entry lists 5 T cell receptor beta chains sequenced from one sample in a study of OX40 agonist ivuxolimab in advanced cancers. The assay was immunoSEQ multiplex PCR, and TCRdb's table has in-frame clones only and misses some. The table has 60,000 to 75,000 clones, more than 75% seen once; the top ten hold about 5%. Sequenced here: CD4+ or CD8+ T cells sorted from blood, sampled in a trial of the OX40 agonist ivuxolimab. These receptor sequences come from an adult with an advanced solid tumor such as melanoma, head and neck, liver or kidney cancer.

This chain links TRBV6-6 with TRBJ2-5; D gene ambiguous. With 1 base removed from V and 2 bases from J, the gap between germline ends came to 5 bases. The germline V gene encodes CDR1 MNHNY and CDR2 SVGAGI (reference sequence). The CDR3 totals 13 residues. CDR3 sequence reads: CASSYWKQETQYF. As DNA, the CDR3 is TGTGCCAGCAGTTACTGGAAACAAGAGACCCAGTACTTC.

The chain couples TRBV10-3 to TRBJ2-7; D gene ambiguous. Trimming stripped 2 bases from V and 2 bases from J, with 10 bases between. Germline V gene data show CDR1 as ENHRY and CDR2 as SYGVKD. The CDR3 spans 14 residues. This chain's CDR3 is CAISEQKATYEQYF. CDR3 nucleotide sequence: TGTGCCATCAGTGAGCAGAAAGCGACCTACGAGCAGTACTTC.

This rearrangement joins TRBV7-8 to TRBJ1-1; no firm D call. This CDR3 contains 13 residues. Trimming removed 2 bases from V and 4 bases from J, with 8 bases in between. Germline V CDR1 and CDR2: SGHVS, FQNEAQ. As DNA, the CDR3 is TGTGCCAGCAGCTTAATCATTGGCACTGAAGCTTTCTTT. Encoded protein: CASSLIIGTEAFF.

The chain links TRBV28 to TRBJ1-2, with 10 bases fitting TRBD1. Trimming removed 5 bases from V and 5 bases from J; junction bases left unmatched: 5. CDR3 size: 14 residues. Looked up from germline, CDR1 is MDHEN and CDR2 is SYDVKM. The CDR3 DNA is TGTGCCAGCAGTATCCGGACAGGGGGGTATGGCTACACCTTC. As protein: CASSIRTGGYGYTF.

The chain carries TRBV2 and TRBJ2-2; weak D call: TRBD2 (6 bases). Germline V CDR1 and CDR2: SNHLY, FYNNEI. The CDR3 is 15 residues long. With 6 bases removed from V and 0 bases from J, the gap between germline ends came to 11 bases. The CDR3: CASRQLASNTGELFF. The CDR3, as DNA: TGTGCCAGCAGACAACTAGCATCGAACACCGGGGAGCTGTTTTTT.